These 26 T cell receptor beta chains share one sample of origin, sequenced in a study of response to subunit inactivated influenza vaccine (dated by TCRdb to the late 2010s). The library was generated by RT-PCR. TCRdb shows the sequencer as Illumina HiSeq 2500. The public reads were run again by TCRdb, first through fastp at Q25 and then through MiXCR, and only productive beta chains were kept. Merged by CDR3 protein, the rows form single entries marked with the most common genes and DNA. Recorded for this sample are 500,000 to 750,000 distinct CDR3 sequences; about 15% of them occurred a single time. The ten most abundant clones make up 11% of the sample. The sample in question was PBMCs from blood, obtained approximately 13 days after vaccination. These receptors originate from a man aged 45-60 years who received an inactivated influenza vaccine. Donor details come from another sample of the same person, matched by shared clones.

The rearrangement links TRBV11-2 to TRBJ2-3; a possible D gene is TRBD2 (6 bases). The CDR3 consists of 16 residues. Trimming removed 3 bases from V and 3 bases from J, with 16 bases in between. Looked up from germline, CDR1 is SGHAT and CDR2 is FQNNGV. The CDR3 spells CASSFLSGTPTDTQYF. The CDR3 DNA reads as TGTGCCAGCAGCTTCCTCTCCGGGACTCCAACAGATACGCAGTATTTT.

This clonotype was observed at least ten times. This chain connects TRBV29-1 to TRBJ2-5, with D possibly called TRBD1 or TRBD2 (6 bases each). There are 12 residues in the CDR3. Germline V gives CDR1 SQVTM, CDR2 ANQGSEA. The ends were cut back, 3 bases at V and 4 bases at J, with 9 bases in the middle. The CDR3 sequence is CSVDRGGETQYF. DNA for the CDR3: TGCAGCGTTGACAGGGGAGGAGAGACCCAGTACTTC.

The chain uses TRBV18 and TRBJ2-2; D unclear. Trimming took 1 base from V and 2 from J, leaving 14 bases between them. Germline CDR1 is KGHSH and CDR2 is LQKENI. The length of the CDR3 is 17 residues. CDR3 sequence reads: CASSPLVPQGNTGELFF. CDR3 DNA: TGTGCCAGCTCACCACTCGTGCCACAAGGAAACACCGGGGAGCTGTTTTTT.

Only a few counts were recorded for this clonotype. The V and J genes are TRBV5-1 and TRBJ1-1; the D is unclear. CDR1 is SGHRS, CDR2 YFSETQ, per germline. Trimming left V 4 bases short and J 5 bases short, with 18 bases between. The CDR3 loop spans 15 amino acids. The CDR3 region is CASSPGPGIKTEAFF. The CDR3 region has the DNA TGCGCCAGCAGCCCCGGGCCAGGAATAAAGACTGAAGCTTTCTTT.

This clonotype was seen only a few times. The chain carries TRBV20-1 and TRBJ1-1; D remains ambiguous. CDR3 size: 14 residues. From germline, CDR1 is DFQATT and CDR2 SNEGSKA (reference sequence). V gave up 1 base and J gave up 1 base, with 10 bases separating them. Written as DNA, the CDR3 is TGCAGTGCTAGAGTTGGAACTGGGAACACTGAAGCTTTCTTT. Translated, it gives CSARVGTGNTEAFF.

This chain joins TRBV4-2 and TRBJ2-1; unclear D gene. Germline V gene lookup returns CDR1 LGHNA and CDR2 YNFKEQ. Trimming left V 3 bases short and J 5 bases short, with 11 bases between. The CDR3 spans 14 residues. CDR3: CASSQARLDNEQFF. CDR3 bases: TGTGCCAGCAGCCAGGCTAGGTTGGACAATGAGCAGTTCTTC.

This clonotype was seen at least ten times. The genes are TRBV29-1 and TRBJ2-1; TRBD2 aligns across 8 bases. This CDR3 is built from 15 residues. Trimming cost V 3 bases and J 8 bases; bases outside gene matches: 12. Germline values: CDR1 SQVTM, CDR2 ANQGSEA. In DNA form, the CDR3 reads TGCAGCGTTGAGGGCAGGACTAGCTGGGCCGATGAGCAGTTCTTC. Its translation: CSVEGRTSWADEQFF.

The V and J genes are TRBV6-1 and TRBJ1-5; 9 bases agree with TRBD1. Germline loops: CDR1 MNHNS, CDR2 SASEGT. V gave up 6 bases and J gave up 5 bases; unmatched junction bases: 14. The CDR3 covers 17 residues. The CDR3 sequence is CASRRRVQGARYQPQHF. CDR3 nucleotides: TGTGCCAGCAGACGTCGGGTACAGGGGGCACGGTATCAGCCCCAGCATTTT.

The genes are TRBV7-9 and TRBJ2-1, with TRBD1 identical over 7 bases. The CDR3 totals 14 residues. Trimming cost V 5 bases and J 3 bases; bases outside gene matches: 4. CDR1 is SEHNR and CDR2 is FQNEAQ in the germline V gene (reference sequence). CDR3 nucleotide sequence: TGTGCCAGCAGCCACCGGGACAGCTACAATGAGCAGTTCTTC. Translating it yields CASSHRDSYNEQFF.

This clonotype turned up a few times. The rearrangement links TRBV5-1 to TRBJ2-7; TRBD2 matches at 10 bases. Germline V CDR1 and CDR2: SGHRS, YFSETQ. The CDR3 extends over 16 amino acids. J was trimmed by 1 base and V by 1 base; bases with no gene match: 5. The CDR3 nucleotides read TGCGCCAGCAGCTTGTCTACTAGCGGGGTTTCCTACGAGCAGTACTTC. Translated, it gives CASSLSTSGVSYEQYF.

This clonotype was seen repeatedly, ten times or more. The rearrangement links TRBV5-1 to TRBJ2-5, with D possibly matching TRBD2 (6 bases). This CDR3 has 14 residues. Germline CDR1 is SGHRS and CDR2 is YFSETQ. V was cut by 3 bases and J by 0 bases, with 9 bases left in between. CDR3 in DNA: TGCGCCAGCAGCTGGACGGGGGACCAAGAGACCCAGTACTTC. Translated: CASSWTGDQETQYF.

The J gene is TRBJ1-6, the V gene TRBV18; 7 bases line up with TRBD1. The CDR3 contains 15 residues. V lost 3 bases, J lost 6 bases, and 5 bases stayed unmatched. The V gene's germline CDR1 is KGHSH and CDR2 LQKENI. The CDR3 reads CASSPDQGGNSPLHF. Written as DNA, the CDR3 is TGTGCCAGCTCACCGGATCAGGGGGGTAATTCACCCCTCCACTTT.

CDR3: CSVRTKYQETQYF. Written as DNA, the CDR3 is TGCAGCGTTAGGACAAAGTACCAAGAGACCCAGTACTTC. V and J are TRBV29-1 and TRBJ2-5; D may be TRBD1 (5 bases). V lost 5 bases to trimming and J lost 0 bases, with 10 bases between them. This CDR3 is built from 13 residues. Germline loops: CDR1 SQVTM, CDR2 ANQGSEA.

This clonotype came up a few times. This chain links TRBV6-5 with TRBJ1-1; no clear D. The CDR3 contains 14 residues. Germline loops: CDR1 MNHEY, CDR2 SVGAGI. The V gene lost 0 bases and the J gene lost 1 base, with 6 bases spanning the gap. This chain's CDR3 is CASSYSWGNTEAFF. DNA of the CDR3: TGTGCCAGCAGTTACTCGTGGGGGAACACTGAAGCTTTCTTT.

This clonotype occurred a few times. The chain recombines TRBV4-3 with TRBJ2-7; possible D gene TRBD2, 7 bases. The CDR3 length is 15 residues. Deletions cut 4 bases from V and 0 bases from J, with 13 bases between. Germline V CDR1 and CDR2: LGHNA, YSLEER. In DNA form, the CDR3 reads TGCGCCAGCAGCCCCGGGGGGCGCCCCTCCTACGAGCAGTACTTC. It yields the protein CASSPGGRPSYEQYF.

This clonotype has just a few counts. The chain employs TRBV10-1 and TRBJ2-3; D possibly corresponds to TRBD2 (6 bases). The V and J ends lost 4 bases and 6 bases respectively, with 14 bases between them. Germline V CDR1 and CDR2: WNHNN, SYGVQD (reference sequence). The CDR3 has 14 residues. CDR3 region: CASSVTRAMDTQYF. CDR3 nucleotides: TGCGCCAGCAGTGTGACTAGAGCGATGGATACGCAGTATTTT.

This clonotype occurred a few times. The chain uses TRBV9 and TRBJ1-3; unclear D gene. Trimming pared 0 bases from V and 5 bases from J, leaving 15 bases between. Germline CDR1 SGDLS, CDR2 YYNGEE. CDR3 length: 16 amino acids. The chain's CDR3 is CASSVDNSLGRNTIYF. The CDR3 nucleotides are TGTGCCAGCAGCGTAGATAACAGTTTGGGGAGAAACACCATATATTTT.

In its sample, this clonotype was seen a few times. The V call is TRBV6-2 or TRBV6-3, the J call TRBJ1-5; tentative D call: TRBD1 (5 bases). Trimming removed 4 bases from V and 3 bases from J, with 10 bases in between. Germline CDR1 is MNHEY and CDR2 is SVGEGT. The CDR3 contains 14 residues. The CDR3 coding sequence is TGTGCCAGCAGTTCGGGACTCATCAATCAGCCCCAGCATTTT. This codes for CASSSGLINQPQHF.

This chain connects TRBV11-2 to TRBJ2-5, with D possibly called TRBD1 or TRBD2 (5 bases each). V was pared by 2 bases and J by 13 bases, with 17 bases between. The germline V gene has CDR1 SGHAT and CDR2 FQNNGV. The CDR3 has 13 residues. Written as DNA, the CDR3 is TGTGCCAGCAGCTTACAAACTAGGGGCGAAACGTACTTC. This sequence encodes CASSLQTRGETYF.

The V gene is TRBV20-1, the J gene TRBJ2-7, with 12 bases aligning to TRBD2. The CDR3 spans 14 residues. V lost 4 bases to trimming and J lost 7 bases; unmatched junction nucleotides: 8. Germline CDR1 DFQATT, CDR2 SNEGSKA (reference sequence). The CDR3: CSATLTSGGLEQYF. The CDR3 bases are TGCAGTGCTACCCTGACTAGCGGGGGCCTGGAGCAGTACTTC.

This clonotype has a handful of counts. The chain has TRBV25-1 and TRBJ1-1; D is undetermined. The CDR3 is 14 amino acids. Germline V gene data show CDR1 as MGHDK and CDR2 as SYGVNS. V shed 0 bases and J shed 1 base, with 6 bases lying between them. DNA for the CDR3: TGTGCCAGCAGTGAATATTCCGGGAACACTGAAGCTTTCTTT. Translating gives CASSEYSGNTEAFF.

This clonotype was counted a few times. The V call is TRBV6-5, the J call TRBJ1-5, with D uncertain. V was cut by 0 bases and J by 1 base, with 7 bases left in between. The CDR3 extends over 15 amino acids. CDR1 MNHEY and CDR2 SVGAGI come from the germline V gene. The CDR3 sequence: CASSYSTRSNQPQHF. The CDR3 DNA reads as TGTGCCAGCAGTTACTCGACCAGGAGCAATCAGCCCCAGCATTTT.

The chain is built from TRBV7-8 and TRBJ2-2, with D uncertain. The V end lost 5 bases, the J end lost 4 bases, and 20 bases lay between the germline ends. Germline CDR1 and CDR2: SGHVS and FQNEAQ. The length of the CDR3 is 17 residues. For the CDR3, the DNA is TGTGCCAGCAGCACCCCGAGTGGCAAGGCTTTCACCGGGGAGCTGTTTTTT. Translation gives CASSTPSGKAFTGELFF.

The chain couples TRBV6-4 to TRBJ2-3, with D perhaps assigned TRBD1 or TRBD2 (5 bases each). CDR3 length equals 17 residues. In germline, CDR1 is MRHNA, CDR2 SNTAGT. Trimming stripped 3 bases from V and 0 bases from J, with 16 bases between. CDR3 amino acids: CASSEDEGPASTDTQYF. The CDR3 DNA reads TGTGCCAGCAGTGAGGATGAGGGGCCGGCTAGCACAGATACGCAGTATTTT.

V is TRBV20-1 and J is TRBJ1-5; weak D call: TRBD1 (5 bases). Germline V gene lookup returns CDR1 DFQATT and CDR2 SNEGSKA (reference sequence). V lost 1 base, J lost 4 bases, and 14 bases lay in between. The CDR3 is made up of 15 amino acids. The CDR3, as DNA: TGCAGTGCTAGAGGTACGGGGGTGTGGAATCAGCCCCAGCATTTT. Protein: CSARGTGVWNQPQHF.

This chain joins TRBV7-6 and TRBJ2-1; TRBD2 matches at 9 bases. CDR1 is SGHVS and CDR2 is FNYEAQ in the germline V gene. Germline trimming cut 1 base from V and 3 bases from J; bases unmatched to any gene: 7. CDR3 size: 17 residues. CDR3 sequence: CASSLEVAGAGYNEQFF. As DNA, the CDR3 is TGTGCCAGCAGCTTAGAGGTAGCGGGAGCGGGCTACAATGAGCAGTTCTTC. The complete variable domain, with remaining parts taken from reference TRBV7-6 and TRBJ2-1, reads GAGVSQSPRYKVTKRGQDVALRCDPISGHVSLYWYRQALGQGPEFLTYFNYEAQQDKSGLPNDRFSAERPEGSISTLTIQRTEQRDSAMYRCASSLEVAGAGYNEQFFGPGTRLTVL.